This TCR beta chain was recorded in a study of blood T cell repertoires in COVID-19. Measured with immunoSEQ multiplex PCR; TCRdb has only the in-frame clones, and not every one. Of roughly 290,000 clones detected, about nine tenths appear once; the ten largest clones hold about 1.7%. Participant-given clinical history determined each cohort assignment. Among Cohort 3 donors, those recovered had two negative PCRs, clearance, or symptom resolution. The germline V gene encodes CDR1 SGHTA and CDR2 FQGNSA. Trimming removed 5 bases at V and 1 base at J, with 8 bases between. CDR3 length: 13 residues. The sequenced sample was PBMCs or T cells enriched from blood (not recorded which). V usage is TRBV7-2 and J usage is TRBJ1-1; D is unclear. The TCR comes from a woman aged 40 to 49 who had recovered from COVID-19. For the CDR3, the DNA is TGTGCCAGCAGCCCCCCAGAGAACACTGAAGCTTTCTTT. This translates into CASSPPENTEAFF.